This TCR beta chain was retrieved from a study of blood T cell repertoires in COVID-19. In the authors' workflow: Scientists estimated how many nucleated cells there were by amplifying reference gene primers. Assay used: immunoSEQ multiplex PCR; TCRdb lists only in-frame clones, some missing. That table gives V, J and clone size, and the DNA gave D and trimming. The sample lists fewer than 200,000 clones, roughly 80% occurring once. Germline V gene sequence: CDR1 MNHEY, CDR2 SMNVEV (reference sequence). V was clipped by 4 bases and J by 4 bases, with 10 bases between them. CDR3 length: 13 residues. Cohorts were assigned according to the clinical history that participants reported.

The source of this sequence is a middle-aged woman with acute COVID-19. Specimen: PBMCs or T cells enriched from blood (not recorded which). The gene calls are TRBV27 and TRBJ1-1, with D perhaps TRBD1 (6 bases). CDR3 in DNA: TGTGCCAGCAGTTCACAGGGCGGCACTGAAGCTTTCTTT. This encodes CASSSQGGTEAFF.